This TCR beta chain stems from a study of beta chain features in type 1 diabetes. The isolated RNA, all of it, was reverse transcribed, so expressed TCRB transcripts were what got sequenced. Approximately 3.6 million reads per sample were averaged for naive, central memory and regulatory samples. TCRdb's copy holds only in-frame clones and misses some; the assay was immunoSEQ multiplex PCR. The table records 810,000 or so clones, around a sixth of them present only once. Sorting with CD45RO/CCR7/CD25/CD127/CD95/CD27 yielded naive, central memory, regulatory and stem-like memory CD4+ cells. The study, taken as a whole, reports: Patients with type 1 diabetes carried fewer insertions and had more deletions at their VDJ junctions. PCR might pick shorter templates more often, in the same way for patients and controls.

This clone was counted only a few times. What it binds is not known. The V gene lost 4 bases and the J gene lost 1 base, with 8 bases spanning the gap. Germline-derived CDR1 and CDR2 are SGDLS and YYNGEE. CDR3 length equals 13 residues. Sequenced sample: naive CD4+ T cells from blood. The V call is TRBV9, the J call TRBJ2-5; D call uncertain. This sequence was found in a woman in her late teens or twenties in good health. The CDR3 bases are TGTGCCAGCAGCCCCCGGGTCCAAGAGACCCAGTACTTC. Translated, it gives CASSPRVQETQYF.